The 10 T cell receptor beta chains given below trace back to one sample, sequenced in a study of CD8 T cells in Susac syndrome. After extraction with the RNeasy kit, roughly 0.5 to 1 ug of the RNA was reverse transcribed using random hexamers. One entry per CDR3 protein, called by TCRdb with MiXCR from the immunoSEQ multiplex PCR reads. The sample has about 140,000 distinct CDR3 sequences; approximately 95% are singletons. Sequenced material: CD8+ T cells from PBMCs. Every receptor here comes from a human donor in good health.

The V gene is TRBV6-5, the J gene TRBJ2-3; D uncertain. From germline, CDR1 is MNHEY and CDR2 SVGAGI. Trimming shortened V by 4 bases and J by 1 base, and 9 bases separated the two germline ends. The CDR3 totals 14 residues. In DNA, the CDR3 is TGTGCCAGCAGTTCGGACCGTGGCACAGATACGCAGTATTTT. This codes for CASSSDRGTDTQYF.

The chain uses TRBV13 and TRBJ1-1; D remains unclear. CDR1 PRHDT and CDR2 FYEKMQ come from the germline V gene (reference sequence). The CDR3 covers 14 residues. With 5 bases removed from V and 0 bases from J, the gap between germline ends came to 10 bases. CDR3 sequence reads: CASSPSFLNTEAFF. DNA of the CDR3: TGTGCCAGCAGCCCTTCCTTCTTGAACACTGAAGCTTTCTTT.

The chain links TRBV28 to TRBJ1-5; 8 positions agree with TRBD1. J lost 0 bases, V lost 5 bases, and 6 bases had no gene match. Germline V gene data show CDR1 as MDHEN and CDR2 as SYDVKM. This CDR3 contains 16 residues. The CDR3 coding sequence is TGTGCCAGCAGTCAGACGGGACAGGATAGCAATCAGCCCCAGCATTTT. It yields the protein CASSQTGQDSNQPQHF.

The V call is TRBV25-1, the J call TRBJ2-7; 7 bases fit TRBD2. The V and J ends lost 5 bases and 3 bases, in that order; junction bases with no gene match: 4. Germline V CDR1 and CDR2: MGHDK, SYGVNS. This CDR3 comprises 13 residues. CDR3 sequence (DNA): TGTGCCAGCAGTCGGGCTAGCGGCTACGAGCAGTACTTC. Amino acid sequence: CASSRASGYEQYF.

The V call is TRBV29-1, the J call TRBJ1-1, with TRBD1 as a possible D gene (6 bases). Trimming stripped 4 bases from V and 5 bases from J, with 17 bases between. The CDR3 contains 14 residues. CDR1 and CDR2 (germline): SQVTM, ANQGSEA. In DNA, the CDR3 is TGCAGCGTTGTACGTAAAGCCCAGGGGACTGAAGCTTTCTTT. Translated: CSVVRKAQGTEAFF.

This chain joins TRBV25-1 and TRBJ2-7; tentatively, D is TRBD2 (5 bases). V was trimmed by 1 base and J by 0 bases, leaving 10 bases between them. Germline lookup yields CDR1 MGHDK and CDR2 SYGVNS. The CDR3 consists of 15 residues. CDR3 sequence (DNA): TGTGCCAGCAGTGAATCGACGGGGAGCTCCTACGAGCAGTACTTC. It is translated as CASSESTGSSYEQYF.

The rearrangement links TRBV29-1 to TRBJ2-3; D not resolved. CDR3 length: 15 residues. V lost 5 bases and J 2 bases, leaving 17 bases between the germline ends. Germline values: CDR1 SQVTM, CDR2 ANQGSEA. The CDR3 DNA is TGCAGCGTTTTGGGCCTACCGATCGACACAGATACGCAGTATTTT. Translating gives CSVLGLPIDTDTQYF.

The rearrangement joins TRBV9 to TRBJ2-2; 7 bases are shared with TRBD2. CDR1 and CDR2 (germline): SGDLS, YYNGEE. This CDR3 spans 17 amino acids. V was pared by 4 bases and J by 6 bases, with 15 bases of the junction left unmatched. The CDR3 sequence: CASSPLLAGEGPGELFF. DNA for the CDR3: TGTGCCAGCAGCCCCCTCCTTGCGGGAGAGGGACCCGGGGAGCTGTTTTTT. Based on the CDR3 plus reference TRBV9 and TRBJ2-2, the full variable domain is DSGVTQTPKHLITATGQRVTLRCSPRSGDLSVYWYQQSLDQGLQFLIQYYNGEERAKGNILERFSAQQFPDLHSELNLSSLELGDSALYFCASSPLLAGEGPGELFFGEGSRLTVL.

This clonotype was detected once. The chain's CDR3 is CASNGGGEQYF. The CDR3 region has the DNA TGTGCCAGTAATGGCGGAGGGGAGCAGTACTTC. V usage is TRBV19 and J usage is TRBJ2-7; TRBD2 is a possible D gene (6 bases). CDR3 length: 11 amino acids. Germline V gene lookup returns CDR1 LNHDA and CDR2 SQIVND (reference sequence). The V and J ends lost 7 bases and 7 bases respectively, with 11 bases between them.

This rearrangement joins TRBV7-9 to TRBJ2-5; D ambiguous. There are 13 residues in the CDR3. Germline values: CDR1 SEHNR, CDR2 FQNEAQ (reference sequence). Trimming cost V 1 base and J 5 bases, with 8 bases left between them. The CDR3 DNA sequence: TGTGCCAGCAGCTTAGTGGAAGCGGAGACCCAGTACTTC. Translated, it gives CASSLVEAETQYF.